This T cell receptor beta chain was identified during a study of tumor and adjacent non-tumor tissue in lung cancer. The library came from three nested PCR rounds adapted from ARM-PCR protocols. TCRdb re-derived calls from the multiplex PCR reads in MiXCR, one entry per CDR3 protein. The sample carries over 100,000 distinct CDR3 sequences, under 65% recorded once. On this clonotype itself: Its antigen is unidentified. The germline gene is not matched at one end of the junction; a read error may be the cause.

RNA was extracted from bulk tissue without any cell sorting. Distant lung tissue was collected more than 3 cm away from the tumor edge. Germline V gene sequence: CDR1 SEHNR, CDR2 FQNEAQ (reference sequence). CDR3 size: 17 residues. Notes on the study in general: Top 100 clones took a larger repertoire share in normal lung.

The genes are TRBV7-9 and TRBJ1-1; 7 bases are shared with TRBD1. Sequenced input: distant non-tumor lung tissue. The clonotype comes from a man aged 60 to 75 with non-small cell lung cancer. As DNA, the CDR3 is TGTGTCAGCAGCCCCGGAGGTACCGGGACAGCGAACACTGAAGCTTTCTTT. It encodes CVSSPGGTGTANTEAFF.